This T cell receptor (beta chain) was obtained from a study of T cell repertoires in aging, cancer and after chemotherapy. Study at large: Six age groups, ranging from 30 or younger to 70 or older, included the donors. Roughly 8.8 million TCR reads made up the full dataset. General study results and limits: Age-matched healthy donors had significantly more diverse, less clonal blood TCR repertoires than untreated cancer patients. Rebound thymic output was suggested by rising median generation probability during chemotherapy in each cancer cohort.

TCR beta rearrangements were amplified from peripheral blood genomic DNA. The table lists this clonotype with a count of one. Antigen specificity is unknown. V lost 5 bases, J lost 10 bases, and 10 bases stayed unmatched. The CDR3 spans 13 residues. Germline-derived CDR1 and CDR2 are LNHNV and YYDKDF (reference sequence). TRB rearrangements spanning V, D and J were amplified using mixed TRB-A/B primers. A single record per CDR3 protein comes from TCRdb applying MiXCR to the multiplex PCR reads. The table has about 5,600 distinct CDR3 sequences, about 25% seen once. The specimen sequenced was blood. This sequence was found in a human donor with a solid tumor. The chain employs TRBV15 and TRBJ2-7, with 8 bases identical to TRBD1. CDR3 in DNA: TGTGCCACCAGCCCCAGGGGGCGCAATGCTCAGTACTTC. Encoded protein: CATSPRGRNAQYF.